This TCR beta chain originates from a study of blood T cell repertoires in COVID-19. Looking at the study overall: Samples representing acute and convalescent COVID-19 were sourced from the United States, Italy and Spain.

In this sample, this clone turned up once. Germline values: CDR1 MNHEY, CDR2 SVGAGI. Trimming took 5 bases from V and 0 from J; bases not matched to a gene: 5. This CDR3 is built from 15 residues. Per the study methods: Counts of nucleated cells, estimated from reference gene primer amplification, were obtained. The data were produced by immunoSEQ multiplex PCR, yet TCRdb's version contains in-frame clones alone and is incomplete. Clone size and V and J calls were adopted from that table, with D and trimming inferred from the DNA. The sample carries approximately 110,000 clones, about 79% recorded once.

The chain is built from TRBV6-5 and TRBJ1-1; 8 bases match TRBD1. This clonotype was sampled from a woman older than 75 with active or convalescent COVID-19. Sequences were obtained from peripheral blood. CDR3 sequence: CASSKQQGVNTEAFF. The CDR3 nucleotides read TGTGCCAGCAGTAAACAACAGGGGGTGAACACTGAAGCTTTCTTT.